A single sample gave rise to the 27 T cell receptor beta chains below, sequenced in a study of T-cell memory formation after mild COVID-19. MiXCR, applied by TCRdb to the 5' RACE reads, yields one record per CDR3 protein. The table has about 440,000 distinct CDR3 sequences, about 20% seen once. The material sequenced was PBMCs or a T cell subset sorted from them (not recorded which). The receptors were sampled from an adult woman who had mild COVID-19 (a few samples of this study predate the infection). Cell type and time point are not known.

The table lists this clonotype with a few counts. The chain links TRBV7-9 to TRBJ2-5; D could derive from TRBD1 or TRBD2 (5 bases each). Trimming pared 2 bases from V and 5 bases from J, leaving 12 bases between. Looked up from germline, CDR1 is SEHNR and CDR2 is FQNEAQ (reference sequence). The CDR3 is 14 amino acids. The CDR3 coding sequence is TGTGCCAGCAGCTTATCCAGGGAGAGGGAGACCCAGTACTTC. This gives the protein CASSLSRERETQYF. Using reference TRBV7-9 and TRBJ2-5 for the parts outside the CDR3, the full variable domain is DTGVSQNPRHKITKRGQNVTFRCDPISEHNRLYWYRQTLGQGPEFLTYFQNEAQLEKSRLLSDRFSAERPKGSFSTLEIQRTEQGDSAMYLCASSLSRERETQYFGPGTRLLVL.

V gene TRBV12-3 or TRBV12-4 combines with J gene TRBJ2-1; TRBD1 aligns across 9 bases. The CDR3 sequence is 14 residues long. With V trimmed by 2 bases and J by 8 bases, 4 bases remained unmatched. The chain's CDR3 is CASSLNRGLDEQFF. The CDR3 region has the DNA TGTGCCAGCAGTTTAAACAGGGGGCTCGATGAGCAGTTCTTC.

This clonotype has more than one count but fewer than ten. The CDR3 DNA is TGTGCCAGCAGCAAAGATCACAGGAAGAACACCGGGGAGCTGTTTTTT. Protein: CASSKDHRKNTGELFF. The V and J genes are TRBV21-1 and TRBJ2-2; TRBD1 is the table's D call and was not checked against the DNA. TRBV21-1 is annotated as a pseudogene. The CDR3 runs to 16 residues.

The chain recombines TRBV29-1 with TRBJ1-2, with TRBD1 as a possible D gene (6 bases). This CDR3 contains 11 residues. CDR1 is SQVTM and CDR2 is ANQGSEA in the germline V gene. V gave up 6 bases and J gave up 8 bases, with 13 bases separating them. This CDR3 reads CSVAGALGYTF. The CDR3 nucleotides are TGCAGCGTGGCAGGGGCCTTAGGCTACACCTTC.

This clonotype was picked up a small number of times. The chain recombines TRBV7-9 with TRBJ2-1, with D possibly being TRBD1 or TRBD2 (6 bases each). V gave up 6 bases and J gave up 4 bases, with 13 bases separating them. Germline CDR1 reads SEHNR; CDR2 reads FQNEAQ (reference sequence). The CDR3 covers 14 residues. The CDR3 spells CASRREGGYNEQFF. The CDR3 bases are TGTGCCAGCAGACGGGAAGGGGGGTACAATGAGCAGTTCTTC.

The chain employs TRBV5-1 and TRBJ2-2; D possibly matches TRBD1 or TRBD2 (5 bases each). This CDR3 is 15 amino acids long. Germline loops: CDR1 SGHRS, CDR2 YFSETQ. Deletions cut 0 bases from V and 5 bases from J, with 11 bases between. The CDR3 region has the DNA TGCGCCAGCAGCTTGGGGGACCTTAGGACCGGGGAGCTGTTTTTT. Amino acids: CASSLGDLRTGELFF.

This clonotype was counted once. The chain carries TRBV3-1 and TRBJ2-7; D is possibly TRBD2 (6 bases). CDR1 and CDR2 (germline): LGHDT, YNNKEL (reference sequence). The CDR3 is made up of 14 amino acids. Trimming took 3 bases from V and 2 from J, leaving 11 bases between them. CDR3 nucleotides: TGTGCCAGCAGCCAGCGGGGCCGAACCTACGAGCAGTACTTC. Translation gives CASSQRGRTYEQYF.

This chain uses TRBV20-1 with TRBJ2-2, with TRBD2 as a possible D gene (5 bases). In germline, CDR1 is DFQATT, CDR2 SNEGSKA (reference sequence). Trimming stripped 0 bases from V and 0 bases from J, with 11 bases between. The CDR3 has 16 residues. The CDR3 loop is CSARDRRETNTGELFF. The CDR3 DNA reads as TGCAGTGCTAGAGATAGAAGGGAGACGAACACCGGGGAGCTGTTTTTT.

In its sample, this clonotype was seen a few times. The V gene is TRBV7-6, the J gene TRBJ2-7, with D tentatively TRBD1 or TRBD2 (5 bases each). Germline CDR1 and CDR2: SGHVS and FNYEAQ. CDR3 length equals 17 residues. The germline V and J ends were trimmed by 5 bases and 4 bases, with 24 bases remaining between them. Written as DNA, the CDR3 is TGTGCCAGCAGCCTCACCGCCCTGTTCCGGGACGGGTACGAGCAGTACTTC. Amino acid sequence: CASSLTALFRDGYEQYF.

DNA of the CDR3: TGTGCCAGCAGCGTAGGGCAGGGGGCCTACAATGAGCAGTTCTTC. This translates into CASSVGQGAYNEQFF. V usage is TRBV9 and J usage is TRBJ2-1, with 7 bases identical to TRBD1. CDR3 size: 15 residues. Germline lookup yields CDR1 SGDLS and CDR2 YYNGEE. V lost 0 bases and J lost 2; bases outside the gene matches: 2.

This clonotype showed up just a few times. This rearrangement joins TRBV7-2 to TRBJ2-1, with TRBD2 matching over 10 bases. This CDR3 has 15 residues. V dropped 4 bases and J dropped 4; count of bases not matched to a gene: 4. From germline, CDR1 is SGHTA and CDR2 FQGNSA. This CDR3 is CASSSSGRGYNEQFF. For the CDR3, the DNA is TGTGCCAGCAGCTCTAGCGGGAGAGGGTACAATGAGCAGTTCTTC.

This clonotype has a handful of counts. This chain links TRBV12-3 or TRBV12-4 with TRBJ1-4, with 8 bases aligning to TRBD1. With V trimmed by 3 bases and J by 8 bases, 5 bases remained unmatched. This CDR3 region has 14 residues. This CDR3 reads CASSFGQGTEKLFF. The CDR3 region has the DNA TGTGCCAGCAGTTTTGGACAGGGAACCGAAAAACTGTTTTTT.

In this sample, this clonotype turned up a few times. The chain carries TRBV11-2 and TRBJ2-7; D is tentatively TRBD1 or TRBD2 (5 bases each). From germline, CDR1 is SGHAT and CDR2 FQNNGV. The V and J ends lost 3 bases and 7 bases respectively, with 19 bases between them. This CDR3 is built from 15 residues. The CDR3 spells CASSFRWDGLGEQYF. CDR3 DNA sequence: TGTGCCAGCAGCTTCAGATGGGACGGCCTCGGGGAGCAGTACTTC.

This clonotype was detected only a few times. The chain uses TRBV7-9 and TRBJ1-1, with D tentatively TRBD1 (6 bases). Trimming removed 5 bases from V and 8 bases from J, with 21 bases in between. The CDR3 covers 15 residues. Germline loops: CDR1 SEHNR, CDR2 FQNEAQ (reference sequence). CDR3 nucleotides: TGTGCCAGCAGCCCCTACGTGCTTACAGGGCGGGAAGCTTTCTTT. Translated: CASSPYVLTGREAFF.

The J gene is TRBJ2-5, the V gene TRBV11-2; D tentatively reads TRBD1 or TRBD2 (6 bases each). This CDR3 spans 15 amino acids. Germline V gene lookup returns CDR1 SGHAT and CDR2 FQNNGV. Trimming left V 2 bases short and J 1 base short, with 11 bases between. The CDR3: CASSLRGGSQETQYF. CDR3 sequence (DNA): TGTGCCAGCAGCTTAAGAGGGGGGTCCCAAGAGACCCAGTACTTC.

The chain carries TRBV20-1 and TRBJ1-3; D may be TRBD1 (5 bases). This CDR3 region has 14 residues. The V and J ends lost 4 bases and 5 bases respectively, with 15 bases between them. Germline assignment: CDR1 DFQATT and CDR2 SNEGSKA (reference sequence). The CDR3 is CSATPGTERNTIYF. DNA for the CDR3: TGCAGTGCTACCCCGGGGACGGAAAGAAACACCATATATTTT.

A few counts support this clonotype. V and J are TRBV12-3 or TRBV12-4 and TRBJ1-1; D is ambiguous. V was shortened by 5 bases and J by 1 base, with 17 bases between the two germline ends. This CDR3 comprises 16 residues. CDR3 protein: CASSPQVFGSNTEAFF. The CDR3 DNA reads TGTGCCAGCAGTCCCCAGGTTTTCGGGTCGAACACTGAAGCTTTCTTT.

The chain has TRBV5-1 and TRBJ2-7; D gene unclear. The CDR3 contains 16 residues. Germline CDR1 reads SGHRS; CDR2 reads YFSETQ. Trimming left V 0 bases short and J 0 bases short, with 13 bases between. DNA for the CDR3: TGCGCCAGCAGCTTGGCCGGGCCCCCGAGCTCCTACGAGCAGTACTTC. Translated, it gives CASSLAGPPSSYEQYF.

V usage is TRBV6-2 or TRBV6-3 and J usage is TRBJ1-2, with 7 bases fitting TRBD1. Per germline, CDR1 MNHEY and CDR2 SVGEGT. V lost 5 bases, J lost 2 bases, and 8 bases stayed unmatched. The CDR3 has 15 amino acids. CDR3 sequence: CASSLPRTGNYGYTF. The CDR3 DNA sequence: TGTGCCAGCAGTCTACCACGGACAGGAAACTATGGCTACACCTTC.

J is TRBJ1-1 and V is TRBV5-5; no definite D call. CDR3 length equals 14 residues. V gave up 2 bases and J gave up 0 bases, with 8 bases separating them. Germline V CDR1 and CDR2: SGHKS, YYEKEE (reference sequence). The DNA for the CDR3 is TGTGCCAGCAGCTTAACCTCCATGAACACTGAAGCTTTCTTT. Translation gives CASSLTSMNTEAFF.

The V and J genes are TRBV12-3 or TRBV12-4 and TRBJ2-3, with 10 bases fitting TRBD2. This CDR3 contains 16 residues. The ends lost 6 bases at V and 2 bases at J; junction bases unmatched: 8. The CDR3 bases are TGTGCCAGCAGCCAATGGAGCGGGAGGGACACAGATACGCAGTATTTT. This encodes CASSQWSGRDTDTQYF.

In this sample, this clonotype turned up a few times. This chain links TRBV20-1 with TRBJ2-7; D unresolved. Germline V gene sequence: CDR1 DFQATT, CDR2 SNEGSKA (reference sequence). CDR3 length: 17 residues. Trimming left V 1 base short and J 9 bases short, with 28 bases between. CDR3 loop: CSARALAVQAPTLGQYF. The CDR3, as DNA: TGCAGTGCTAGAGCGCTGGCGGTGCAGGCCCCCACCCTAGGGCAGTACTTC.

The table lists this clonotype with a count of one. The J gene is TRBJ2-7, the V gene TRBV20-1; 9 bases are a match to TRBD2. With V trimmed by 0 bases and J by 0 bases, 3 bases remained unmatched. Germline assignment: CDR1 DFQATT and CDR2 SNEGSKA (reference sequence). The CDR3 covers 15 residues. The DNA of the CDR3 is TGCAGTGCTAGAGAGCTAGCGGGGAGCTCCTACGAGCAGTACTTC. Translation: CSARELAGSSYEQYF.

This clonotype has a handful of counts. The V gene is TRBV11-2, the J gene TRBJ2-1; weak D call: TRBD2 (6 bases). Germline CDR1 is SGHAT and CDR2 is FQNNGV. This CDR3 has 16 residues. The V end was cut by 4 bases, the J end by 4 bases, with 17 bases between. CDR3 coding DNA: TGTGCCAGCAGCTCCCGGCGGGGACCGGGGTACAATGAGCAGTTCTTC. Residues: CASSSRRGPGYNEQFF.

The chain has TRBV19 and TRBJ2-5; D is perhaps TRBD1 (6 bases). V shed 6 bases and J shed 6 bases, with 11 bases lying between them. The CDR3 spans 12 residues. Per germline, CDR1 LNHDA and CDR2 SQIVND (reference sequence). The CDR3 loop reads CASSQQGKTQYF. CDR3 nucleotides: TGTGCCAGTAGCCAACAGGGAAAGACCCAGTACTTC. The complete variable domain, with remaining parts taken from reference TRBV19 and TRBJ2-5, reads DGGITQSPKYLFRKEGQNVTLSCEQNLNHDAMYWYRQDPGQGLRLIYYSQIVNDFQKGDIAEGYSVSREKKESFPLTVTSAQKNPTAFYLCASSQQGKTQYFGPGTRLLVL.

The genes are TRBV6-2 or TRBV6-3 and TRBJ2-7; D may be TRBD1 (6 bases). Germline-derived CDR1 and CDR2 are MNHEY and SVGEGT. V was pared by 0 bases and J by 2 bases, with 8 bases between. CDR3 length equals 14 residues. DNA for the CDR3: TGTGCCAGCAGTTACTCACAGGGTCCCTACGAGCAGTACTTC. This encodes CASSYSQGPYEQYF.

This clonotype was observed many times. V gene TRBV12-3 or TRBV12-4 combines with J gene TRBJ2-1; the D gene is possibly TRBD1 (6 bases). The CDR3 spans 15 residues. Trimming took off 6 bases at V and 3 bases at J, with 15 bases between the two ends. The CDR3 loop reads CASSVGTTGYNEQFF. The CDR3 DNA follows: TGTGCCAGCAGCGTAGGGACAACAGGCTACAATGAGCAGTTCTTC.